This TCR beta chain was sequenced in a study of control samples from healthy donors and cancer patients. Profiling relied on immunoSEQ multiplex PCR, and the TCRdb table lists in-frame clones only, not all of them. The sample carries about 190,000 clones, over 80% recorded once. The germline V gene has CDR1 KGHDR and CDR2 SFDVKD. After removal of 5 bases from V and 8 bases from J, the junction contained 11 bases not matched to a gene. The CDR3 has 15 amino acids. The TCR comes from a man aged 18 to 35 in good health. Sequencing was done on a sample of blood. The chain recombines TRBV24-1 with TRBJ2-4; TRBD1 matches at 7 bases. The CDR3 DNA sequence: TGTGCCACCAGTGGGAAAAGACAGGGACGGTACATTCAGTACTTC. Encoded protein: CATSGKRQGRYIQYF.